A selection of T cell receptor beta chains follows, all from one sample in a study of blood T cell repertoires in COVID-19. The method was immunoSEQ multiplex PCR; TCRdb's version includes in-frame clones alone and lacks a portion of them. This sample carries 110,000 to 150,000 clones, less than 85% of them seen once, and the ten largest clones take under 10%. The sample taken for sequencing was peripheral blood. These receptors all come from a woman of 80 years or more in a cohort sampled during active or convalescent COVID-19. The CDR3 runs from the conserved cysteine through the conserved F or W. The D gene is left open where the match is weak. Rows may omit the clone size; those that give it use once, few, many or a size class.

TRBD1	TRBV3-1/TRBV3-2	TRBJ2-3	NA	CASRETGSTDTQYF	TGTGCCAGCAGAGAGACAGGGAGCACAGATACGCAGTATTTT
TRBD1	TRBV15	TRBJ2-2	NA	CATSRDLGQMGFAGELFF	TGTGCCACCAGCAGAGATCTGGGACAGATGGGTTTCGCCGGGGAGCTGTTTTTT
TRBD1	TRBV14	TRBJ2-5	NA	CASPPGQGSRETQYF	TGTGCCAGCCCCCCCGGACAGGGGTCACGAGAGACCCAGTACTTC
TRBD2	TRBV30	TRBJ2-7	NA	CASQGIRGGSYEQYF	TGTGCCTCCCAGGGAATTCGCGGGGGATCTTACGAGCAGTACTTC
NA	TRBV7-3	TRBJ2-3	NA	CASSLTVGASADTQYF	TGTGCCAGCAGCTTAACCGTGGGGGCTAGTGCCGATACGCAGTATTTT
TRBD1	TRBV18	TRBJ1-2	NA	CASSLTGEGGNGYTF	TGTGCCAGCTCACTAACAGGGGAAGGAGGGAATGGCTACACCTTC
NA	TRBV6-5	TRBJ2-3	NA	CASSPLPTSTDTQYF	TGTGCCAGCAGCCCCCTTCCCACTAGCACAGATACGCAGTATTTT
NA	TRBV28	TRBJ1-3	few	CASSSRAVIGNTIYF	TGTGCCAGCAGTTCCAGGGCGGTAATTGGAAACACCATATATTTT
NA	TRBV7-6	TRBJ1-3	NA	CASSGYRSGNTIYF	TGTGCCAGCAGCGGATACAGGTCTGGAAACACCATATATTTT
TRBD2	TRBV7-8	TRBJ2-7	once	CASSPRGASGGFYEQYF	TGTGCCAGCAGCCCCCGGGGTGCTAGCGGGGGGTTCTACGAGCAGTACTTC
TRBD1	TRBV5-1	TRBJ1-1	NA	CASSLGDQGATTEAFF	TGCGCCAGCAGCTTGGGGGACCAGGGGGCGACGACTGAAGCTTTCTTT
NA	TRBV15	TRBJ2-7	NA	CATSRDPGHRAYEQYF	TGTGCCACCAGCAGAGATCCGGGACATCGGGCCTACGAGCAGTACTTC
NA	TRBV9	TRBJ1-6	NA	CASSQDRTPNSPLHF	TGTGCCAGCAGCCAAGATCGGACTCCCAATTCACCCCTCCACTTT
NA	TRBV7-8	TRBJ2-5	few	CASSLALQKLETQYF	TGTGCCAGCAGCTTAGCCCTTCAGAAGTTGGAGACCCAGTACTTC
NA	TRBV19	TRBJ2-5	NA	CASSIQSGETQYF	TGTGCCAGTAGTATCCAGTCCGGGGAGACCCAGTACTTC
TRBD1	TRBV6-5	TRBJ1-2	few	CASSYSGQALTYGYTF	TGTGCCAGCAGTTACTCAGGACAGGCTCTTACCTATGGCTACACCTTC
TRBD1	TRBV5-4	TRBJ1-5	NA	CASSVDPGQGLYQPQHF	TGTGCCAGCAGCGTGGATCCGGGACAGGGACTTTATCAGCCCCAGCATTTT
NA	TRBV4-1	TRBJ2-7	NA	CASSQEDKLTYEQYF	TGCGCCAGCAGCCAAGAGGACAAGCTTACCTACGAGCAGTACTTC
NA	TRBV7-2	TRBJ1-1	once	CASSPNRNVMNTEAFF	TGTGCCAGCAGCCCCAACAGGAATGTAATGAACACTGAAGCTTTCTTT
TRBD1	TRBV10-3	TRBJ1-6	NA	CAISEFLQGSSYNSPLHF	TGTGCCATCAGTGAGTTTCTACAGGGGAGCTCCTATAATTCACCCCTCCACTTT
TRBD2	TRBV25-1	TRBJ2-3	NA	CASSEPLGGGLDTQYF	TGTGCCAGCAGTGAACCCTTGGGCGGGGGATTAGATACGCAGTATTTT
TRBD2	TRBV7-2	TRBJ2-1	few	CASRGNVAGYNEQFF	TGTGCCAGCAGAGGAAATGTAGCGGGGTACAATGAGCAGTTCTTC
TRBD2	TRBV19	TRBJ2-2	NA	CASSNSGGRTGELFF	TGTGCCAGTAGTAATAGCGGGGGGCGCACCGGGGAGCTGTTTTTT
TRBD2	TRBV19	TRBJ2-1	NA	CASRIDGLATGEQFF	TGTGCCAGTAGGATAGACGGACTAGCGACGGGTGAGCAGTTCTTC
NA	TRBV28	TRBJ1-3	NA	CASKRWSSGNTIYF	TGTGCCAGCAAGAGGTGGAGCTCTGGAAACACCATATATTTT
NA	TRBV11-2	TRBJ1-1	NA	CASSLSGGTEAFF	TGTGCCAGCAGCCTTTCGGGGGGCACTGAAGCTTTCTTT
TRBD2	TRBV24-1	TRBJ2-1	NA	CATSEGGGAYNEQFF	TGTGCCACCAGTGAGGGCGGGGGGGCATACAATGAGCAGTTCTTC